This is a list of T cell receptor beta chains from one sample in a study of beta chain features in type 1 diabetes. This table comes from immunoSEQ multiplex PCR, and its TCRdb copy is limited to in-frame clones, with some not included. The sample records some 640,000 clones, more than 12% being singletons. The sample comprised naive CD4+ T cells from blood. The origin of the receptors is a man aged 18 to 29 with type 1 diabetes. Each CDR3 is given with its conserved first and last residue. Each record gives: CDR3 protein, CDR3 DNA, J gene, clone size, V gene, D gene. The D gene is left open where the match is weak. Size values are once, few and many counts, or a class for expanded clones, and some rows have none.

CDR3 protein: CATQHRTLGEAFF
CDR3 DNA: TGTGCCACTCAGCATAGGACATTGGGTGAAGCTTTCTTT
J gene: TRBJ1-1
clone size: NA
V gene: TRBV15
D gene: NA

CDR3 protein: CASSPLRRINTEAFF
CDR3 DNA: TGTGCCAGCTCACCACTCAGGAGAATAAACACTGAAGCTTTCTTT
J gene: TRBJ1-1
clone size: few
V gene: TRBV18
D gene: NA

CDR3 protein: CASSPHTGGWDRNIQYF
CDR3 DNA: TGTGCCAGCAGTCCCCACACAGGGGGCTGGGACAGAAACATTCAGTACTTC
J gene: TRBJ2-4
clone size: NA
V gene: TRBV27
D gene: TRBD1

CDR3 protein: CASAPPQAALGETQYF
CDR3 DNA: TGTGCCAGCGCGCCTCCCCAGGCGGCCCTCGGAGAGACCCAGTACTTC
J gene: TRBJ2-5
clone size: few
V gene: TRBV7-2
D gene: NA

CDR3 protein: CASSYATGGGRYTF
CDR3 DNA: TGTGCCAGCAGTTACGCGACAGGGGGCGGACGATACACCTTC
J gene: TRBJ1-2
clone size: few
V gene: TRBV6-6
D gene: TRBD1

CDR3 protein: CASSSRGELFF
CDR3 DNA: TGTGCCAGCAGCTCTCGTGGGGAGCTGTTTTTT
J gene: TRBJ2-2
clone size: NA
V gene: TRBV13
D gene: NA

CDR3 protein: CASSQVTGQGRPSSYEQYF
CDR3 DNA: TGCGCCAGCAGCCAAGTAACAGGACAGGGCCGACCAAGCTCCTACGAGCAGTACTTC
J gene: TRBJ2-7
clone size: few
V gene: TRBV4-3
D gene: TRBD1

CDR3 protein: CASSQVRLATQYF
CDR3 DNA: TGTGCCAGCAGCCAAGTGCGTCTCGCGACCCAGTACTTC
J gene: TRBJ2-5
clone size: NA
V gene: TRBV14
D gene: NA

CDR3 protein: CAWTRQDFYGYTF
CDR3 DNA: TGTGCCTGGACGAGACAGGACTTCTATGGCTACACCTTC
J gene: TRBJ1-2
clone size: few
V gene: TRBV30
D gene: NA

CDR3 protein: CAWSPRRSAFF
CDR3 DNA: TGTGCCTGGAGTCCGAGAAGGTCGGCTTTCTTT
J gene: TRBJ1-1
clone size: NA
V gene: TRBV30
D gene: NA

CDR3 protein: CASSPRTVTDTQYF
CDR3 DNA: TGTGCCAGCAGCCCCCGGACAGTCACAGATACGCAGTATTTT
J gene: TRBJ2-3
clone size: NA
V gene: TRBV14
D gene: NA

CDR3 protein: CASSITGANTEAFF
CDR3 DNA: TGTGCCAGCAGTATTACAGGAGCTAACACTGAAGCTTTCTTT
J gene: TRBJ1-1
clone size: NA
V gene: TRBV28
D gene: NA

CDR3 protein: CASNRQNNSPLHF
CDR3 DNA: TGTGCCAGCAACCGACAGAATAATTCACCCCTCCACTTT
J gene: TRBJ1-6
clone size: NA
V gene: TRBV6-5
D gene: NA

CDR3 protein: CASSRQVRTDTQYF
CDR3 DNA: TGTGCCAGCAGTCGACAGGTTCGGACAGATACGCAGTATTTT
J gene: TRBJ2-3
clone size: few
V gene: TRBV2
D gene: NA

CDR3 protein: CASSLLGLGYTF
CDR3 DNA: TGTGCCAGCAGTTTATTGGGGTTAGGCTACACCTTC
J gene: TRBJ1-2
clone size: few
V gene: TRBV28
D gene: NA

CDR3 protein: CASSLRTSSNEQFF
CDR3 DNA: TGTGCCAGCAGCCTACGGACTAGTAGCAATGAGCAGTTCTTC
J gene: TRBJ2-1
clone size: few
V gene: TRBV9
D gene: TRBD2

CDR3 protein: CASSKTGTSGTYEQFF
CDR3 DNA: TGTGCCAGCAGCAAGACCGGGACTAGCGGGACGTATGAGCAGTTCTTC
J gene: TRBJ2-1
clone size: NA
V gene: TRBV9
D gene: TRBD2

CDR3 protein: CASSLGAAGVIGELFF
CDR3 DNA: TGTGCCAGCAGCTTGGGCGCGGCAGGGGTTATCGGGGAGCTGTTTTTT
J gene: TRBJ2-2
clone size: few
V gene: TRBV5-4
D gene: NA

CDR3 protein: CASSIARGYGYTF
CDR3 DNA: TGTGCCAGTAGTATCGCCAGGGGCTATGGCTACACCTTC
J gene: TRBJ1-2
clone size: NA
V gene: TRBV19
D gene: NA

CDR3 protein: CASTGGGLESSDTQYF
CDR3 DNA: TGTGCCAGCACCGGGGGGGGTCTAGAGAGCTCAGATACGCAGTATTTT
J gene: TRBJ2-3
clone size: NA
V gene: TRBV27
D gene: TRBD2

CDR3 protein: CASRSGALGGGYTF
CDR3 DNA: TGTGCCAGCAGGTCTGGGGCCCTAGGGGGTGGCTACACCTTC
J gene: TRBJ1-2
clone size: NA
V gene: TRBV6-5
D gene: NA

CDR3 protein: CASSLPLSQGNEQYF
CDR3 DNA: TGTGCCAGCAGTCTTCCCCTGTCGCAGGGTAACGAGCAGTACTTC
J gene: TRBJ2-7
clone size: few
V gene: TRBV28
D gene: NA